Given below is one T cell receptor (beta chain) in context. Its specificity is not known. This record belongs to a study of vaccination and CD4 T cells after COVID-19. Turning to the study itself: Mild disease affected fewer than ten convalescent patients and severe disease one, all SARS-CoV-2 positive by nasal swab PCR. Overlapping peptides covering the spike proteins of SARS-CoV-2, HCoV-NL63, HCoV-OC43 and HCoV-229E were added to stimulate cells.

Treatment described: approximately 9-day PBMC culture with coronavirus spike peptide pools or control peptides (ViraFEST assay). ViraFEST used peptide pools to expand antigen-specific T cells and subsequently sequenced their TCRs. Every positive PCR date fell between March and December 2020, earlier than the US Alpha, Beta and Delta variants. At the Johns Hopkins FTIC core, DNA taken from cultured CD4+ T cells was sequenced by way of the Oncomine TCR Beta short-read assay. TCRdb analysed the PCR reads with MiXCR anew, one entry per CDR3 protein. The sample carries approximately 10,000 distinct CDR3 sequences, approximately 59% recorded once. V dropped 4 bases and J dropped 4; count of bases not matched to a gene: 7. From germline, CDR1 is SGHNT and CDR2 YYREEE (reference sequence). The CDR3 totals 14 residues.

What was sequenced was CD4+ T cells from blood, cultured in vitro. This sequence originates from a human donor who had recovered from COVID-19. This chain joins TRBV5-4 and TRBJ1-1; TRBD1 aligns across 7 bases. The CDR3 reads CASSIQGQGTEAFF. CDR3 sequence (DNA): TGTGCCAGCAGCATACAGGGGCAGGGCACTGAAGCTTTCTTT.